This TCR beta chain was sequenced during a study of OX40 agonist ivuxolimab in advanced cancers. V lost 1 base and J 3 bases, leaving 7 bases between the germline ends. This CDR3 comprises 13 residues. In germline, CDR1 is SGHNT, CDR2 YENEEA. The data were produced by immunoSEQ multiplex PCR, yet TCRdb's version contains in-frame clones alone and is incomplete. The sample lists under 60,000 clones; roughly 85% were seen once. The source is an adult with an advanced solid tumor such as melanoma, head and neck, liver or kidney cancer. The sample consisted of CD4+ or CD8+ T cells sorted from blood, taken in a trial of the OX40 agonist ivuxolimab. The chain is built from TRBV11-3 and TRBJ2-7; D unresolved. The CDR3 DNA sequence: TGTGCCAGCAGCTTAGTTGTCGACTACGAGCAGTACTTC. Translation: CASSLVVDYEQYF.